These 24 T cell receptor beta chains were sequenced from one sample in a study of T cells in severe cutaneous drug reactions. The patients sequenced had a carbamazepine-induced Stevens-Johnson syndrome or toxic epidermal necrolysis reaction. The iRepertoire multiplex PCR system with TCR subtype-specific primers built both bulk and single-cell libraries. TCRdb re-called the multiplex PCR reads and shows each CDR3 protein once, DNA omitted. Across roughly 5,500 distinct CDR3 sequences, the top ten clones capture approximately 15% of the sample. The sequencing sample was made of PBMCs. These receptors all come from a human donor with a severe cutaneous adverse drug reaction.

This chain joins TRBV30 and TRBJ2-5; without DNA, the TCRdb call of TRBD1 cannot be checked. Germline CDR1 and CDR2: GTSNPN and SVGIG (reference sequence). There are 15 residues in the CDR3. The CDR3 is CAWSVPGRGQETQYF.

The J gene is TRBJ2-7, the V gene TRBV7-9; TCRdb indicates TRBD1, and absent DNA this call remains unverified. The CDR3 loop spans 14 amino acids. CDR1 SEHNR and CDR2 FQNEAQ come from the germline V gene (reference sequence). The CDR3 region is CASTALGRDYEQYF.

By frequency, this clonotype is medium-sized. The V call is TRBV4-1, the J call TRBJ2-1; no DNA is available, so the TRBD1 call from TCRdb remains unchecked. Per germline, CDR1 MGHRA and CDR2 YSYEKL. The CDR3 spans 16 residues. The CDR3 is CASSQDRTGGWNEQFF.

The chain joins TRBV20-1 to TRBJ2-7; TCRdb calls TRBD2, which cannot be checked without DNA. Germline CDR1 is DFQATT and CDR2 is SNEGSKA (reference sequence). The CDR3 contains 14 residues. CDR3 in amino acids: CSAAFPQGVYEQYF.

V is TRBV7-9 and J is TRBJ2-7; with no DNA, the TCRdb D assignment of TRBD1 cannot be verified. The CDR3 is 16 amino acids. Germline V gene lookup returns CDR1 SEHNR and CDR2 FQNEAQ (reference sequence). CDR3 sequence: CASSLEGGDRSYEQYF.

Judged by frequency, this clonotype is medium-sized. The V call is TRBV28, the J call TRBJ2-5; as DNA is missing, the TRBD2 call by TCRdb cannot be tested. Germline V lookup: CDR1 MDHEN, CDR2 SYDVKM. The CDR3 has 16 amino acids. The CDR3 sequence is CASSQLTSGYQETQYF.

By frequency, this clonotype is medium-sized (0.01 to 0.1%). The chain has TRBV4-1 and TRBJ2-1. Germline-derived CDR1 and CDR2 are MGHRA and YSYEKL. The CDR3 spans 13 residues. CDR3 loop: CASSQDAHNEQFF.

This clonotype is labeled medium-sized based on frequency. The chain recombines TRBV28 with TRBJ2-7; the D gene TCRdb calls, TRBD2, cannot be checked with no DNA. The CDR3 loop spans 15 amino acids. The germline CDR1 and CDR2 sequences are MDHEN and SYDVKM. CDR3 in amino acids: CASRTSGSTSYEQYF.

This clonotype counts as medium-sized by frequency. CDR3 sequence reads: CASSLRRENTEAFF. The V and J genes are TRBV7-2 and TRBJ1-1. CDR3 length: 14 residues. Germline V gene sequence: CDR1 SGHTA, CDR2 FQGNSA.

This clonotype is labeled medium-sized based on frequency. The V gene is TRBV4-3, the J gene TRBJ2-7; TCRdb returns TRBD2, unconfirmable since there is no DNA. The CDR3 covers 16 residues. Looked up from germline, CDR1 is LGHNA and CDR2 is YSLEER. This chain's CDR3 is CASSQGTSGSSYEQYF.

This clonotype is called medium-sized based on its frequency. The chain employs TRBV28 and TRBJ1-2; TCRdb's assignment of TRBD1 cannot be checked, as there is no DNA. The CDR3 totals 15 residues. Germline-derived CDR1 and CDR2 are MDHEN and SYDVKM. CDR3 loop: CASSLTNRQSYGYTF.

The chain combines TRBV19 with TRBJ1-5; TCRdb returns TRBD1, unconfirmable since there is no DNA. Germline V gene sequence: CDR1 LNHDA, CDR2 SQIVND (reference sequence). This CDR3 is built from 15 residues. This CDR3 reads CASSKGRGSNQPQHF.

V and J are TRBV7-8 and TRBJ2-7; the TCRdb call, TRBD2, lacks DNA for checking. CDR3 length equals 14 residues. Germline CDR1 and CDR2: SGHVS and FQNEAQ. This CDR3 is CASSLTQGQYEQYF. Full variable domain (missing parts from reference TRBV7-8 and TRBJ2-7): GAGVSQSPRYKVAKRGQDVALRCDPISGHVSLFWYQQALGQGPEFLTYFQNEAQLDKSGLPSDRFFAERPEGSVSTLKIQRTQQEDSAVYLCASSLTQGQYEQYFGPGTRLTVT.

CDR3 protein: CATSTSGTQETQYF. This rearrangement joins TRBV24-1 to TRBJ2-5; TCRdb selects TRBD1, and the lack of DNA leaves this call unchecked. Germline CDR1 reads KGHDR; CDR2 reads SFDVKD. This CDR3 contains 14 residues.

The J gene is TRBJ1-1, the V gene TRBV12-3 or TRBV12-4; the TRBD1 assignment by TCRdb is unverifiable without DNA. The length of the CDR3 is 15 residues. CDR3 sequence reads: CASSLGTGQNTEAFF.

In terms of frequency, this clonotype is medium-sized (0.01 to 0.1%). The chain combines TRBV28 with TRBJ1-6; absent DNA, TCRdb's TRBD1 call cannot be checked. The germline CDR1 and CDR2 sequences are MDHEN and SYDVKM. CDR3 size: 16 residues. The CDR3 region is CASSLWVRTDNSPLHF.

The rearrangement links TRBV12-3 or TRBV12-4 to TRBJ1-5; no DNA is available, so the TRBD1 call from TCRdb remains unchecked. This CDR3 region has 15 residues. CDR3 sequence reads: CASSLGGQGVQPQHF.

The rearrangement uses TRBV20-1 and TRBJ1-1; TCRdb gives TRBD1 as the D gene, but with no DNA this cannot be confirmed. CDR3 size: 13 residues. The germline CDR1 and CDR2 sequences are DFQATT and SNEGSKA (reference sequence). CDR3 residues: CSARERGYTEAFF.

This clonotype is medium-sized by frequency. CDR3: CASSPWQLQHGYTF. The V gene is TRBV28, the J gene TRBJ1-2. Looked up from germline, CDR1 is MDHEN and CDR2 is SYDVKM. This CDR3 region has 14 residues.

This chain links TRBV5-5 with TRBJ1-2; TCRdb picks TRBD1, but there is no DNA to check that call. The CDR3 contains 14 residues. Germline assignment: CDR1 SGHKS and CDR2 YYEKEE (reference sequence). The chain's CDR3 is CASSSFRQGTSFTF.

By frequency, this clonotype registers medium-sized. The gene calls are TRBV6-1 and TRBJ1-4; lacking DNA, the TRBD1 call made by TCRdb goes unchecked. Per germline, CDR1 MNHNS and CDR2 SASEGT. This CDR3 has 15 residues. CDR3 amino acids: CASSPSGAGNEKLFF.

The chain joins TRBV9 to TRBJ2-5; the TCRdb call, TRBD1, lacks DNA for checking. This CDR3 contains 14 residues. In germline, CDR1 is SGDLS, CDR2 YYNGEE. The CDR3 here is CASSVVDFPGTQYF.

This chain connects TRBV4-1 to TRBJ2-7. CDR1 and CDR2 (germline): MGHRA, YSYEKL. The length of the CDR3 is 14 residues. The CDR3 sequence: CASSQEDGSYEQYF.

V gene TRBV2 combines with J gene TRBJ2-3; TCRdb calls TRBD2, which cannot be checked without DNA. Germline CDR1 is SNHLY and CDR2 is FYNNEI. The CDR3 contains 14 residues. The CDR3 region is CASRSSGGTDTQYF.